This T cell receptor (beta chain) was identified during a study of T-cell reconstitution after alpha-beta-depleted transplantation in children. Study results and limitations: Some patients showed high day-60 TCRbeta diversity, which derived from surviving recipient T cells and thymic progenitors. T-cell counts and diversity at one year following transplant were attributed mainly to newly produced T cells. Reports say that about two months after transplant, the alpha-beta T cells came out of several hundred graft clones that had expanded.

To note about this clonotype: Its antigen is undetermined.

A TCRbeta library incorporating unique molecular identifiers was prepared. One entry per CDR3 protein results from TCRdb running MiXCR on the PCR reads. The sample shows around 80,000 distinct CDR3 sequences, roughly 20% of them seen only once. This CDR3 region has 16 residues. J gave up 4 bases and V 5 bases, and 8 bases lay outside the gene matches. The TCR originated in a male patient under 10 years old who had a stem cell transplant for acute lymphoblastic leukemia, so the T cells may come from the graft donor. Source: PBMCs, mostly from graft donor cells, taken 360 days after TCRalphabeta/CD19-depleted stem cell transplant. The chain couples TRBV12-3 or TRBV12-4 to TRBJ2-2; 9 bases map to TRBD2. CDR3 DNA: TGTGCCAGCAGTCCTGTAGCGGGAGTTGGCACCGGGGAGCTGTTTTTT. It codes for CASSPVAGVGTGELFF.